This section outlines one TCR beta chain sequence together with its context. V lost 4 bases and J lost 5, with 5 bases in between. The CDR3 contains 10 residues. Per the germline V gene, CDR1 is SQVTM and CDR2 is ANQGSEA. This entry is derived from a study of T cell changes during pregnancy in multiple sclerosis. TCRdb's table, derived via immunoSEQ multiplex PCR, lists solely in-frame clones and lacks some. This table has 130,000 or so clones, 85% to 95% appearing once. The sample in question was peripheral blood, obtained before pregnancy. This chain uses TRBV29-1 with TRBJ1-1; D gene unclear. This sequence was found in a female donor with multiple sclerosis, enrolled in a pregnancy study. The DNA for the CDR3 is TGCAGCGTTGGAGGGACTGAAGCTTTCTTT. Translated, it gives CSVGGTEAFF.